A single sample is the source of the 26 T cell receptor beta chains below, sequenced in a study of response to subunit inactivated influenza vaccine. MiXCR was run by TCRdb on the RT-PCR reads, yielding one entry per CDR3 protein. The sample contains more than 600,000 distinct CDR3 sequences, under 20% of which appear only once. The source was PBMCs from blood, collected less than 6 days after vaccination. All receptors come from a man in his fifties who received an inactivated influenza vaccine.

This clonotype was counted between two and nine times. This rearrangement joins TRBV6-5 to TRBJ1-4, with D maybe TRBD1 (6 bases). V dropped 7 bases and J dropped 6 bases, with 9 bases sitting between them. The germline gives CDR1 MNHEY, CDR2 SVGAGI. The CDR3 covers 12 residues. The CDR3 sequence: CASKRTDEKLFF. The CDR3 nucleotides read TGTGCCAGCAAGCGGACAGATGAAAAACTGTTTTTT.

This clonotype has a handful of counts. This sequence joins TRBV5-1 and TRBJ2-7; D may be TRBD1 or TRBD2 (7 bases each). The CDR3 loop spans 18 amino acids. V was trimmed by 4 bases and J by 0 bases, leaving 23 bases between them. CDR1 is SGHRS, CDR2 YFSETQ, per germline. The CDR3 nucleotides are TGCGCCAGCAGCGGCCAGGGGGGGCAGGCCCCTCGCTCCTACGAGCAGTACTTC. It yields the protein CASSGQGGQAPRSYEQYF.

The chain uses TRBV20-1 and TRBJ2-7; 9 positions agree with TRBD1. In germline, CDR1 is DFQATT, CDR2 SNEGSKA (reference sequence). The CDR3 contains 13 residues. J lost 3 bases, V lost 4 bases, and 4 bases had no gene match. In nucleotides, the CDR3 is TGCAGTGCTACGTGGGGACAGGGCTACGAGCAGTACTTC. Translated, it gives CSATWGQGYEQYF.

This clonotype was seen a handful of times. J is TRBJ2-1 and V is TRBV20-1; D uncertain. This CDR3 has 16 residues. Germline values: CDR1 DFQATT, CDR2 SNEGSKA (reference sequence). Trimming shortened V by 0 bases and J by 3 bases, and 15 bases separated the two germline ends. The CDR3 here is CSARDYALIGYNEQFF. CDR3 sequence (DNA): TGCAGTGCTAGAGATTATGCCTTGATTGGCTACAATGAGCAGTTCTTC.

This clonotype appeared many times. J is TRBJ2-5 and V is TRBV7-7; D is undetermined. Germline V gene lookup returns CDR1 SSHAT and CDR2 FNYEAQ (reference sequence). This CDR3 is 13 amino acids long. The V end lost 5 bases, the J end lost 5 bases, and 12 bases lay between the germline ends. This chain's CDR3 is CASSLGILETQYF. CDR3 bases: TGTGCCAGCAGCCTAGGGATTTTGGAGACCCAGTACTTC.

This chain connects TRBV30 to TRBJ2-3; possibly TRBD1 for D (6 bases). The CDR3 covers 14 residues. Germline values: CDR1 GTSNPN, CDR2 SVGIG (reference sequence). V lost 0 bases and J 2 bases, leaving 9 bases between the germline ends. CDR3 bases: TGTGCCTGGAGTGTAGGGGGAGCCACAGATACGCAGTATTTT. Protein: CAWSVGGATDTQYF.

This clonotype was counted ten times or more. The chain combines TRBV7-2 with TRBJ2-6; no firm D call. Germline V lookup: CDR1 SGHTA, CDR2 FQGNSA. This CDR3 is built from 13 residues. V was clipped by 6 bases and J by 0 bases, with 3 bases between them. CDR3 sequence: CASRPSGANVLTF. The CDR3 DNA is TGTGCCAGCAGACCCTCTGGGGCCAACGTCCTGACTTTC.

This clonotype has just a few counts. The chain links TRBV20-1 to TRBJ2-1, with 8 positions matching TRBD2. The CDR3 consists of 16 residues. The germline V gene has CDR1 DFQATT and CDR2 SNEGSKA (reference sequence). V dropped 1 base and J dropped 8; count of bases not matched to a gene: 13. The CDR3 nucleotides read TGCAGTGCTAGAGGCAGGCCCGGGACTAGTTATGATGAGCAGTTCTTC. Protein product: CSARGRPGTSYDEQFF.

The CDR3 sequence is CASTPPGRRSNEQFF. In nucleotides, the CDR3 is TGTGCCAGCACCCCCCCTGGGAGGCGAAGTAATGAGCAGTTCTTC. This chain joins TRBV6-1 and TRBJ2-1; possible D gene TRBD2, 6 bases. Germline V lookup: CDR1 MNHNS, CDR2 SASEGT. The V gene lost 7 bases and the J gene lost 7 bases, with 20 bases spanning the gap. The CDR3 loop spans 15 amino acids.

The chain joins TRBV12-3 or TRBV12-4 to TRBJ2-5; 7 bases are a match to TRBD1. V trimming: 6 bases; J trimming: 3 bases; junction bases outside the gene matches: 10. This CDR3 spans 15 amino acids. As DNA, the CDR3 is TGTGCCAGCAGATCGACAGGGAGCGGTGAAGAGACCCAGTACTTC. It yields the protein CASRSTGSGEETQYF.

The chain is built from TRBV20-1 and TRBJ1-1, with D possibly being TRBD1 (6 bases). V shed 0 bases and J shed 10 bases, with 12 bases lying between them. The CDR3 runs to 12 residues. From germline, CDR1 is DFQATT and CDR2 SNEGSKA (reference sequence). The CDR3 bases are TGCAGTGCTAGAGAGGGGGGGCTCTTAGCTTTCTTT. Encoded protein: CSAREGGLLAFF.

The rearrangement links TRBV30 to TRBJ2-5, with no clear D. The CDR3 has 12 residues. Per the germline V gene, CDR1 is GTSNPN and CDR2 is SVGIG (reference sequence). V lost 4 bases and J lost 13, with 19 bases in between. CDR3 in DNA: TGTGCCTGGACCGTGGGTCGTCCCCCCGGGTACTTC. It encodes CAWTVGRPPGYF.

The chain joins TRBV20-1 to TRBJ1-5; unclear D gene. Trimming shortened V by 0 bases and J by 3 bases, and 12 bases separated the two germline ends. The CDR3 totals 15 residues. Germline assignment: CDR1 DFQATT and CDR2 SNEGSKA (reference sequence). Here the CDR3 reads CSARDRTQFNQPQHF. The DNA of the CDR3 is TGCAGTGCTAGAGATCGCACACAGTTCAATCAGCCCCAGCATTTT.

The sample holds a few counts of this clonotype. The J gene is TRBJ2-5, the V gene TRBV20-1, with D perhaps given as TRBD1 or TRBD2 (5 bases each). The V gene lost 8 bases and the J gene lost 4 bases, with 14 bases spanning the gap. The CDR3 has 12 residues. The V gene's germline CDR1 is DFQATT and CDR2 SNEGSKA (reference sequence). This chain's CDR3 is CSPGAGRETQYF. The CDR3 DNA sequence: TGCAGTCCCGGGGCAGGGAGAGAGACCCAGTACTTC.

The J gene is TRBJ2-2, the V gene TRBV6-5; 15 bases agree with TRBD2. CDR1 and CDR2 from the germline V gene are MNHEY and SVGAGI. This CDR3 has 18 amino acids. Trimming at V came to 0 bases and at J to 7 bases, leaving 6 bases not matched to a gene. The CDR3 DNA follows: TGTGCCAGCAGTTACTCAGGACTAGCGGGAGGGTACGTCGGGGAGCTGTTTTTT. It yields the protein CASSYSGLAGGYVGELFF.

This clonotype showed up many times. The V gene is TRBV20-1, the J gene TRBJ2-2; D uncertain. From germline, CDR1 is DFQATT and CDR2 SNEGSKA (reference sequence). V was clipped by 0 bases and J by 1 base, with 3 bases between them. This CDR3 is built from 13 residues. CDR3 sequence reads: CSARDGNTGELFF. The CDR3 region has the DNA TGCAGTGCTAGAGACGGGAACACCGGGGAGCTGTTTTTT.

There are many counts of this clonotype. The chain has TRBV9 and TRBJ2-1; the D gene could be TRBD1 or TRBD2 (5 bases each). Germline-derived CDR1 and CDR2 are SGDLS and YYNGEE. This CDR3 is built from 12 residues. Trimming took 5 bases from V and 7 from J, leaving 10 bases between them. The CDR3: CASSAEGNEQFF. Here the CDR3 DNA reads TGTGCCAGCAGTGCCGAGGGGAATGAGCAGTTCTTC.

The J gene is TRBJ2-7, the V gene TRBV6-2 or TRBV6-3, with 8 positions matching TRBD2. The CDR3 runs to 15 residues. The germline V gene encodes CDR1 MNHEY and CDR2 SVGEGT. With 6 bases clipped from V and 6 bases from J, the junction kept 13 bases outside the gene matches. The CDR3 nucleotides are TGTGCCAGCAGACTTCTGGCGGGAGGAATGGCCGAGCAGTACTTC. Protein sequence: CASRLLAGGMAEQYF.

This clonotype was observed a handful of times. The chain recombines TRBV4-2 with TRBJ2-7, with 7 bases lining up with TRBD2. Germline-derived CDR1 and CDR2 are LGHNA and YNFKEQ. This CDR3 is 16 amino acids long. V shed 0 bases and J 3 bases; nucleotides not matched to a gene: 8. The CDR3, as DNA: TGTGCCAGCAGCCAAGAGGCGAGCGGGGATGACTACGAGCAGTACTTC. Translation: CASSQEASGDDYEQYF.

Note on this clonotype: One end of the junction is discordant with germline, which a read error may explain. This sequence joins TRBV7-6 and TRBJ2-5, with D tentatively TRBD1 (6 bases). Germline-derived CDR1 and CDR2 are SGHVS and FNYEAQ. CDR3 size: 16 residues. This chain's CDR3 is CASSLELGGWQDTQYF. CDR3 DNA: TGTGCCAGCAGCTTAGAGCTAGGGGGTTGGCAAGATACCCAGTACTTC. Filled out from reference TRBV7-6 and TRBJ2-5, the complete variable domain reads GAGVSQSPRYKVTKRGQDVALRCDPISGHVSLYWYRQALGQGPEFLTYFNYEAQQDKSGLPNDRFSAERPEGSISTLTIQRTEQRDSAMYRCASSLELGGWQDTQYFGPGTRLLVL.

This chain connects TRBV6-5 to TRBJ1-2; a possible D gene is TRBD1 (5 bases). The CDR3 is 13 amino acids. Germline V gene sequence: CDR1 MNHEY, CDR2 SVGAGI. Trimming shortened V by 0 bases and J by 8 bases, and 10 bases separated the two germline ends. This chain's CDR3 is CASSYSSGGGYTF. CDR3 coding DNA: TGTGCCAGCAGTTACTCGAGTGGGGGAGGCTACACCTTC.

This clonotype was seen repeatedly, ten times or more. V gene TRBV5-5 combines with J gene TRBJ2-7; D remains ambiguous. The CDR3 spans 14 residues. The germline V and J ends were trimmed by 0 bases and 7 bases, with 14 bases remaining between them. Germline V gives CDR1 SGHKS, CDR2 YYEKEE (reference sequence). Here the CDR3 reads CASSLEEFFGEQYF. The CDR3 DNA is TGTGCCAGCAGCTTGGAAGAATTTTTTGGGGAGCAGTACTTC.

This clonotype was counted between two and nine times. This chain joins TRBV12-3 or TRBV12-4 and TRBJ2-5; either TRBD1 or TRBD2 may fit D (5 bases each). The ends were cut back, 6 bases at V and 0 bases at J, with 14 bases in the middle. The CDR3 has 15 residues. In nucleotides, the CDR3 is TGTGCCAGCAGGGGGACGTTAGGGGACCAAGAGACCCAGTACTTC. Translation gives CASRGTLGDQETQYF.

This clonotype was seen more than once but under ten times. The V call is TRBV6-1, the J call TRBJ2-1; tentatively, D is TRBD2 (6 bases). Deletions cut 6 bases from V and 3 bases from J, with 21 bases between. In germline, CDR1 is MNHNS, CDR2 SASEGT. The CDR3 totals 17 residues. The CDR3 is CASSPGLKPLGYNEQFF. The CDR3 DNA reads TGTGCCAGCAGCCCGGGACTTAAACCCCTGGGCTACAATGAGCAGTTCTTC.

The CDR3 loop reads CASSQELTSGANVLTF. CDR3 sequence (DNA): TGTGCCAGCAGCCAAGAACTGACCTCTGGGGCCAACGTCCTGACTTTC. The V call is TRBV3-1, the J call TRBJ2-6, with D unclear. V was trimmed by 0 bases and J by 0 bases, leaving 6 bases between them. CDR1 LGHDT and CDR2 YNNKEL come from the germline V gene (reference sequence). This CDR3 comprises 16 residues.

This clonotype was found a few times. This rearrangement joins TRBV29-1 to TRBJ1-1; D is unresolved. The CDR3 is 13 amino acids. CDR1 is SQVTM and CDR2 is ANQGSEA in the germline V gene. For the CDR3, the DNA is TGCAGTATTGAGGGTATGGGCAACACTGAAGCTTTCTTT. Its translation is CSIEGMGNTEAFF.